This TCR beta chain was captured in a study of CD8 T cells in Susac syndrome. A quantity of 0.5 to 1 ug RNA underwent reverse transcription using random hexamers. Amplification of TCR beta CDR3 across 54 Vbeta and 13 Jbeta was performed with immunoSEQ multiplex PCR. From the immunoSEQ multiplex PCR reads, TCRdb called clonotypes with MiXCR, one entry per CDR3 protein. The repertoire holds roughly 190,000 distinct CDR3 sequences, with roughly 90% as singletons. The authors sequenced TCR beta from blood CD8+ and CD4+ T cells. Patients with Susac syndrome met diagnostic criteria that were recently defined for definite or probable disease. Bulk CD8+ and CD4+ cells came from magnetic negative isolation; CD8+ TEMRA by FACS. In germline, CDR1 is SNHLY, CDR2 FYNNEI. V lost 6 bases to trimming and J lost 1 base, with 7 bases between them. This CDR3 is built from 13 residues.

The J gene is TRBJ1-5, the V gene TRBV2; the D is unclear. This TCR was recovered from a human donor with Susac syndrome. The sample was CD4+ T cells from PBMCs. CDR3 DNA: TGTGCCAGCAGGCCAGACAGCAATCAGCCCCAGCATTTT. Translated: CASRPDSNQPQHF.